This TCR beta chain was found in a study of T cell responses to AZD1222 COVID-19 vaccine. Study-wide findings and caveats: An increase in Spike-specific TCR breadth and depth was observed after two AZD1222 doses. The donor group comprised mostly white British people and more females; the analysis possibly underestimated clonal diversity. Among spike-specific TCRs, nearly half reportedly target unmutated variant regions.

Concerning this clone itself: Its cognate antigen is unknown.

Sequencing used immunoSEQ multiplex PCR; TCRdb keeps in-frame clones, though not all of them. The sample yields 110,000 or so clones, roughly 88% seen once. Trimming shortened V by 4 bases and J by 3 bases, and 13 bases separated the two germline ends. Germline V gene lookup returns CDR1 SGHDT and CDR2 YYEEEE. The CDR3 contains 14 residues. The sample consisted of peripheral blood, taken on day 0 of AZD1222 vaccination. The source is an adult in good health. The rearrangement joins TRBV5-6 to TRBJ1-2, with D tentatively TRBD1 (6 bases). CDR3 residues: CASSPWPGDYGYTF. The CDR3 nucleotides read TGTGCCAGCAGCCCCTGGCCAGGGGACTATGGCTACACCTTC.